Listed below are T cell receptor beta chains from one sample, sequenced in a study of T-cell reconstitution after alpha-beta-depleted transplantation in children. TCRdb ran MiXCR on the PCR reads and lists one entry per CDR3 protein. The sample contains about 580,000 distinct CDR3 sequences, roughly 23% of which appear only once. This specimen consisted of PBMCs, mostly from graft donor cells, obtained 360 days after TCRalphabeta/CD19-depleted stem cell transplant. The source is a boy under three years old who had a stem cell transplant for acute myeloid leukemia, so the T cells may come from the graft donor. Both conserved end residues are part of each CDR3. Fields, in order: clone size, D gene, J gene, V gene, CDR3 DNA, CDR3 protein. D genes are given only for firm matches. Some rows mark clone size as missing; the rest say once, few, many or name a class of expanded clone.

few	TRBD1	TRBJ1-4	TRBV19	TGTGCCAGTAGTTTTCGGCGGCCCGGGACAGCAGCAACTAATGAAAAACTGTTTTTT	CASSFRRPGTAATNEKLFF
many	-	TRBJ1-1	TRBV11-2	TGTGCCAGCAGCTTAGGTTTGTCGGTAAACACTGAAGCTTTCTTT	CASSLGLSVNTEAFF
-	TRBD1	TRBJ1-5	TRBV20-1	TGCAGTGCTAGAGACTTACAGGGGGTACAGCCCCAGCATTTT	CSARDLQGVQPQHF
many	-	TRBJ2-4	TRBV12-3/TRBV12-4	TGTGCCAGCAGTCCTAGTGGACTCATTCAGTACTTC	CASSPSGLIQYF
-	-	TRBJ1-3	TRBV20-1	TGCAGTGCTAGAGATGGAAGCTCTTCAAACACCATATATTTT	CSARDGSSSNTIYF
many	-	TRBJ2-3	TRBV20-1	TGCAGTGCTATGTCGCGGGCCGATACGCAGTATTTT	CSAMSRADTQYF
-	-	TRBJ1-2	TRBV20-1	TGCAGTGCTAGAGTGAACTATGGCTACACCTTC	CSARVNYGYTF
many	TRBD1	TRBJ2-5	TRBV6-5	TGTGCCAGCAGTTCCTCCACATCAACAGGGGGCTCCCCCTGGACCCAGTACTTC	CASSSSTSTGGSPWTQYF
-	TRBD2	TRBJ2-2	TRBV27	TGTGCCAGCAGTCTGTCTAGCGGGGGGCTGGGGGAGCTGTTTTTT	CASSLSSGGLGELFF
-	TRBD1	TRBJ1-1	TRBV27	TGTGCCAGCAGTTTGGGACAGTTCATGAACACTGAAGCTTTCTTT	CASSLGQFMNTEAFF
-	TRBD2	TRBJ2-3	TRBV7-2	TGTGCCAGCAGCCCCAGACTAGCGGGGGGGCCCGCAGATACGCAGTATTTT	CASSPRLAGGPADTQYF
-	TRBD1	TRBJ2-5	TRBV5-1	TGCGCCAGCAGCGGAGGACAGGCGAAGGAGACCCAGTACTTC	CASSGGQAKETQYF
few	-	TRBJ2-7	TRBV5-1	TGCGCCAGCAGCGTGGCGGACAGTAGGCACGAGCAGTACTTC	CASSVADSRHEQYF
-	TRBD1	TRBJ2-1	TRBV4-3	TGCGCCAGCAGCCAAGATATGGGACAGCTCTCCTACAATGAGCAGTTCTTC	CASSQDMGQLSYNEQFF
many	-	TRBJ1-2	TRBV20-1	TGCAGAGCCTCGCGACCGCGTTCCACCGATAACTATGGCTACACCTTC	CRASRPRSTDNYGYTF
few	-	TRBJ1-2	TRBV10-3	TGTGCCATCAGTGACTGGGTTACAGCCAACTTTAACCCCTATGGCTACACCTTC	CAISDWVTANFNPYGYTF
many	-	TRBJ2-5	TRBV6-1	TGTGCCAGCAGGGCTGACAGTGACTCAGAGACCCAGTACTTC	CASRADSDSETQYF
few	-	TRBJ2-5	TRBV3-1	TGTGCCAGCAGCCAGATGAGGCAACGGGAGACCCAGTACTTC	CASSQMRQRETQYF
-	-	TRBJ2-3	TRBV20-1	TGCAGTGCGCAGGGGGGGAACACAGATACGCAGTATTTT	CSAQGGNTDTQYF
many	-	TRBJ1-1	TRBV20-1	TGCAGTGCTAGAGAACCGGGAAGGGGAGGTACTGAAGCTTTCTTT	CSAREPGRGGTEAFF
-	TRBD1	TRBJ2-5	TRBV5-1	TGCGCCAGCAGAGGTGGCAGGGGGCTGAGAGAGACCCAGTACTTC	CASRGGRGLRETQYF
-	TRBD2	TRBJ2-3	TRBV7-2	TGTGCCAGCAGCTTTCAGCGGGGTCTCACAGATACGCAGTATTTT	CASSFQRGLTDTQYF
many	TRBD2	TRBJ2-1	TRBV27	TGTGCCAGCAGTTTGACTAGCGGGGACTACAATGAGCAGTTCTTC	CASSLTSGDYNEQFF
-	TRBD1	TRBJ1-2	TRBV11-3	TGTGCCAGCAGCTTGGACAGGGTGTCGGGTGGCTACACCTTC	CASSLDRVSGGYTF
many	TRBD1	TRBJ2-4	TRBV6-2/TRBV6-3	TGTGCCAGCAGCGGCGACGGGACAGGGATGGACATTCAGTACTTC	CASSGDGTGMDIQYF
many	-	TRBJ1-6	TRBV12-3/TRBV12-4	TGTGCCAGCAGTTTCGACAATTCACCCCTCCACTTT	CASSFDNSPLHF
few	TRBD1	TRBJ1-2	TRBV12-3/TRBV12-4	TGTGCCAGCAGTGGGACAGCTTACTATGGCTACACCTTC	CASSGTAYYGYTF
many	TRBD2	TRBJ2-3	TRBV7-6	TGTGCCAGCAGTAACGGACTAGCGGGGGATGAAAGCACAGATACGCAGTATTTT	CASSNGLAGDESTDTQYF
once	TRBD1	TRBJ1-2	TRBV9	TGTGCCAGCAGCGAAGACAGGGCAGGAAACTATGGCTACACCTTC	CASSEDRAGNYGYTF
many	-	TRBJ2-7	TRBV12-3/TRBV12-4	TGTGCCAGCAGTTTCGGGGGAAACGAGCAGTACTTC	CASSFGGNEQYF
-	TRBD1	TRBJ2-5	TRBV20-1	TGCAGTGCTAGAGCGGGCAGGGGGCAAGAGACCCAGTACTTC	CSARAGRGQETQYF
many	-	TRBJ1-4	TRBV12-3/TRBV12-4	TGTGCCAGCAGTCCATCAAATCTTAATGAAAAACTGTTTTTT	CASSPSNLNEKLFF
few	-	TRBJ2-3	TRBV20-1	TGCAGTGCTAGAGATCCTCATAGCACAGATACGCAGTATTTT	CSARDPHSTDTQYF
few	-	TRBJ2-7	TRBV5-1	TGCGCCAGACAGGACTCGCGGGCCTACGAGCAGTACTTC	CARQDSRAYEQYF
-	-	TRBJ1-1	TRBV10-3	TGTGCCATCAGTGAAACAGGTGTCGCTTTCTTT	CAISETGVAFF
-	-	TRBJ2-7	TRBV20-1	TGCAGTGCCCTGCTAAGCTCCTACGAGCAGTACTTC	CSALLSSYEQYF
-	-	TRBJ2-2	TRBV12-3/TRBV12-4	TGTGCCAGCAGTTTGGCCTCGTGGACCGGGGAGCTGTTTTTT	CASSLASWTGELFF
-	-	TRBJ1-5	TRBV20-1	TGCAGTGCTAGAGACCACGGCCCCGGGCAGCCCCAGCATTTT	CSARDHGPGQPQHF
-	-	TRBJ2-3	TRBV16	TGTGCCAGCAGCCAGGGGACGCAGTATTTT	CASSQGTQYF
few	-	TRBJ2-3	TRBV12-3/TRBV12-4	TGTGCCAGCAGTAGGGGGGGCCTAGCTACGCAGTATTTT	CASSRGGLATQYF